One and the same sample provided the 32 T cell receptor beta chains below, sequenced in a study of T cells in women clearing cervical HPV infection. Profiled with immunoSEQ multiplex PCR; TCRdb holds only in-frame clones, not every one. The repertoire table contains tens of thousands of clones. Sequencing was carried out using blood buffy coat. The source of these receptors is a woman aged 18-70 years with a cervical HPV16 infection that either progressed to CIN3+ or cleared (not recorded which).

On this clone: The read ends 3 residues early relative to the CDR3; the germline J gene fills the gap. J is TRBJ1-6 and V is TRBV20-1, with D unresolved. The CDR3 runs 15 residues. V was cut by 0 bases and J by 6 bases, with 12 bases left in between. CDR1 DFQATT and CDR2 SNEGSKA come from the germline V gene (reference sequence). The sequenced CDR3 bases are TGCAGTGCTAGAGAATCAGGAGGCCGTAATTCACCC. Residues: CSARESGGRNSP. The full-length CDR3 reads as CSARESGGRNSPLHF.

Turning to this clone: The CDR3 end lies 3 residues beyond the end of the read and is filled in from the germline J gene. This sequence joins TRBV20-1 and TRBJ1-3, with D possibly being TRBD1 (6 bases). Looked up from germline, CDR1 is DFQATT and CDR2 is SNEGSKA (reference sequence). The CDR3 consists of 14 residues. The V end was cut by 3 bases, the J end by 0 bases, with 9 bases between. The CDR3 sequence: CSAREGVSGNTIYF. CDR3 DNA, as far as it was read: TGCAGTGCTAGGGAGGGGGTCTCTGGAAACACC.

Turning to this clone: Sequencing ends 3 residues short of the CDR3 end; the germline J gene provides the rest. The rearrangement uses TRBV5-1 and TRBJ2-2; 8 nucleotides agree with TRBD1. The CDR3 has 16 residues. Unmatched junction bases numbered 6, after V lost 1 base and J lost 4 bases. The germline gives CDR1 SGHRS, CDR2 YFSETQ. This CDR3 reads CASSLSGQGGTGELFF. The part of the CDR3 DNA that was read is TGCGCCAGCAGCTTGAGCGGACAGGGAGGCACCGGGGAG.

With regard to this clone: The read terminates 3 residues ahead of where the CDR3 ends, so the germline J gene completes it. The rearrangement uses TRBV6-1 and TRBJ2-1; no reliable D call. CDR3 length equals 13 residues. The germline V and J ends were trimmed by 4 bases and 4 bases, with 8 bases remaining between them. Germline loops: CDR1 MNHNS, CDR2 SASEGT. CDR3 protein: CASSGQQYNEQFF. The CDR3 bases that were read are TGTGCCAGCAGTGGGCAACAGTACAATGAG.

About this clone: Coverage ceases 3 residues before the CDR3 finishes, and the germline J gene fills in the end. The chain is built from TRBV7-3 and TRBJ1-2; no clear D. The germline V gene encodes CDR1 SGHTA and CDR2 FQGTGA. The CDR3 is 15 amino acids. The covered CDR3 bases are TGTGCCAGCAGCTCTATACTGAACTGCACAGATACC. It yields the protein CASSSILNCTDT. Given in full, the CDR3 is CASSSILNCTDTYTF.

The part of the CDR3 DNA that was read is TGTGCCAGCAGCTTGACAGGAGCTAACTATGGT. It yields the protein CASSLTGANYG. The full CDR3 protein reads CASSLTGANYGQYF. This chain links TRBV7-9 with TRBJ2-4, with a tentative D call TRBD1 (6 bases). The sequenced fragment ends 3 residues before the CDR3 boundary, so the rest is inferred from the germline J gene. There are 14 residues in the CDR3. The germline V gene has CDR1 SEHNR and CDR2 FQNEAQ (reference sequence).

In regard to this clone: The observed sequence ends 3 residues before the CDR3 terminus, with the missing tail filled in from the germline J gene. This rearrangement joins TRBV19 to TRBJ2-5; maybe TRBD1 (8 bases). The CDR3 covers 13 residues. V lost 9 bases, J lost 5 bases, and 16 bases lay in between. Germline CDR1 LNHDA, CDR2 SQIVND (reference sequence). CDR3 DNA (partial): TGTGCCAGACGGACAGGGAGGGGTGAGACC. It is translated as CARRTGRGET. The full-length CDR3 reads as CARRTGRGETQYF. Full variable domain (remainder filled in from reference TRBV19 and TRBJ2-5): DGGITQSPKYLFRKEGQNVTLSCEQNLNHDAMYWYRQDPGQGLRLIYYSQIVNDFQKGDIAEGYSVSREKKESFPLTVTSAQKNPTAFYLCARRTGRGETQYFGPGTRLLVL.

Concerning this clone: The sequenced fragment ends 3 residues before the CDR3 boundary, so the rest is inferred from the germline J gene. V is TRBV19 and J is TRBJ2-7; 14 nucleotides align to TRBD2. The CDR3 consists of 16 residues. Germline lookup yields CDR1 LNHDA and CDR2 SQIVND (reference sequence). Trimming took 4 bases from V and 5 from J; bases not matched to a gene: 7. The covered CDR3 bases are TGTGCCAGTAGTACCAGGACTAGCGGGAGGATGGACGAG. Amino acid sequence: CASSTRTSGRMDE. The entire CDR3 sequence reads CASSTRTSGRMDEQYF. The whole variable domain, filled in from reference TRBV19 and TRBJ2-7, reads DGGITQSPKYLFRKEGQNVTLSCEQNLNHDAMYWYRQDPGQGLRLIYYSQIVNDFQKGDIAEGYSVSREKKESFPLTVTSAQKNPTAFYLCASSTRTSGRMDEQYFGPGTRLTVT.

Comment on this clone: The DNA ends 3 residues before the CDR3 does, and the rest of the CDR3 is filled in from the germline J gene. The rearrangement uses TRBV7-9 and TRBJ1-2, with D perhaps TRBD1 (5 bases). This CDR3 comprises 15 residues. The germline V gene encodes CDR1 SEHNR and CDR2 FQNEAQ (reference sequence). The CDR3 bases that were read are TGTGCCAGCAGCTTAGCGGAGGACACGTCCTACGAC. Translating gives CASSLAEDTSYD. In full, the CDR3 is CASSLAEDTSYDYTF. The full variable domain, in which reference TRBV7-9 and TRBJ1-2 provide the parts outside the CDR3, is DTGVSQNPRHKITKRGQNVTFRCDPISEHNRLYWYRQTLGQGPEFLTYFQNEAQLEKSRLLSDRFSAERPKGSFSTLEIQRTEQGDSAMYLCASSLAEDTSYDYTFGSGTRLTVV.

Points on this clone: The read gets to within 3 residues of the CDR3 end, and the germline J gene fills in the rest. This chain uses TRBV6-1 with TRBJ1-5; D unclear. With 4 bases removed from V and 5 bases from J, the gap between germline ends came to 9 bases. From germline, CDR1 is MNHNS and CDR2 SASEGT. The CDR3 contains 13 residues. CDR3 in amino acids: CASSGAADQPQHF. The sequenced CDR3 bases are TGTGCCAGCAGTGGAGCTGCGGATCAGCCC.

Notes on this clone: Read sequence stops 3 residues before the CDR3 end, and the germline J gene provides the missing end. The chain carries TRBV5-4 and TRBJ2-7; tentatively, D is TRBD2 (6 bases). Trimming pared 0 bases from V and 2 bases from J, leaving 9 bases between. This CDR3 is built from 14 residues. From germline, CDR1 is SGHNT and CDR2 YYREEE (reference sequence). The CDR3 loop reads CASSLGGVAYEQYF. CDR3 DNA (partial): TGTGCCAGCAGCTTGGGGGGGGTAGCCTACGAG.

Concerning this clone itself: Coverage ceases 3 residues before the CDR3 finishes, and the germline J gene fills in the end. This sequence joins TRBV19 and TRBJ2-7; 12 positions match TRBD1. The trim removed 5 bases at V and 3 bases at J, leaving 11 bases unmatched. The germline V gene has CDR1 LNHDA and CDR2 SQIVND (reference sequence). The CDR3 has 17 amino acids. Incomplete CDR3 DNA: TGTGCCAGTAGTTCAGGGGGCGGGACAGGGGGCCACTACGAG. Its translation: CASSSGGGTGGHYE. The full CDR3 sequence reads CASSSGGGTGGHYEQYF.

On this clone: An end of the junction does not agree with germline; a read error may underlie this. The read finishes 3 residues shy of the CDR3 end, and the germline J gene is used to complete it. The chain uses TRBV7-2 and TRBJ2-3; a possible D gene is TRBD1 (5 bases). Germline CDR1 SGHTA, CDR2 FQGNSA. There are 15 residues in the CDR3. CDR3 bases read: TGTGCCAGCAGCTCTCTTCTCCAAACGACAGAGACG. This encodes CASSSLLQTTET. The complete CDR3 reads CASSSLLQTTETQYF.

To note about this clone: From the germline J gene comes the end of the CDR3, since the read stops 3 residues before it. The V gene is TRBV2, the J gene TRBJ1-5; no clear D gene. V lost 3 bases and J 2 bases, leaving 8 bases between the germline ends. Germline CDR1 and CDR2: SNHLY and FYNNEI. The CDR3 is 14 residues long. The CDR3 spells CASSDAPGNQPQHF. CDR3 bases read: TGTGCCAGCAGTGACGCTCCGGGCAATCAGCCC.

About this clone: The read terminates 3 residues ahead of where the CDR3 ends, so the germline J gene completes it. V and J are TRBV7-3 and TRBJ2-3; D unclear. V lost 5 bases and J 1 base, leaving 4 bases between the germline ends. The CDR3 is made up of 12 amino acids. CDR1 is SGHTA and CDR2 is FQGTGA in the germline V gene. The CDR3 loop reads CASSQGTDTQYF. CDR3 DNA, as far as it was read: TGTGCCAGCAGCCAGGGCACAGATACG.

Partial CDR3 DNA: TGCGCCAGCAAACCCATCGCGGGGGGCCAAGAGACC. This gives the protein CASKPIAGGQET. The full-length CDR3 reads as CASKPIAGGQETQYF. The V call is TRBV5-1, the J call TRBJ2-5; 8 bases fit TRBD2. The read gets to within 3 residues of the CDR3 end, and the germline J gene fills in the rest. This CDR3 region has 15 residues. With 6 bases clipped from V and 1 base from J, the junction kept 8 bases outside the gene matches. CDR1 and CDR2 (germline): SGHRS, YFSETQ. The complete variable domain, with remaining parts taken from reference TRBV5-1 and TRBJ2-5, reads KAGVTQTPRYLIKTRGQQVTLSCSPISGHRSVSWYQQTPGQGLQFLFEYFSETQRNKGNFPGRFSGRQFSNSRSEMNVSTLELGDSALYLCASKPIAGGQETQYFGPGTRLLVL.

CDR3 bases read: TGTGCCAGCAGTTACTCGGGACAGATGAACACCGGGGAG. Encoded protein: CASSYSGQMNTGE. The full CDR3 protein is CASSYSGQMNTGELFF. V gene TRBV12-3 or TRBV12-4 combines with J gene TRBJ2-2; TRBD1 matches at 7 bases. The sequenced fragment ends 3 residues before the CDR3 boundary, so the rest is inferred from the germline J gene. V trimming: 4 bases; J trimming: 1 base; junction bases outside the gene matches: 6. This CDR3 comprises 16 residues.

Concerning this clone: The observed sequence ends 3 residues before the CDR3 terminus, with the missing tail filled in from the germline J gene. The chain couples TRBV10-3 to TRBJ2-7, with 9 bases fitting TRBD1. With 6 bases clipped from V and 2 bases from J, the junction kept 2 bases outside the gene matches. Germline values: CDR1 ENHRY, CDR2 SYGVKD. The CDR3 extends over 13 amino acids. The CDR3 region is CAISGQGTYEQYF. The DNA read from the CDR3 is TGTGCCATCAGCGGACAGGGGACCTACGAG.

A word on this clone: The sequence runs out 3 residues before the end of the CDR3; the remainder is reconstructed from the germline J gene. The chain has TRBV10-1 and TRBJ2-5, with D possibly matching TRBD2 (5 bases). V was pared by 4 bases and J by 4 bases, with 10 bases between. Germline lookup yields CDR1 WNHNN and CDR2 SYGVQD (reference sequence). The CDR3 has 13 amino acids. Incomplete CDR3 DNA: TGCGCCAGCAGTGGCTCCGAGGGAGAGACC. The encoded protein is CASSGSEGET. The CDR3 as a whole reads CASSGSEGETQYF.

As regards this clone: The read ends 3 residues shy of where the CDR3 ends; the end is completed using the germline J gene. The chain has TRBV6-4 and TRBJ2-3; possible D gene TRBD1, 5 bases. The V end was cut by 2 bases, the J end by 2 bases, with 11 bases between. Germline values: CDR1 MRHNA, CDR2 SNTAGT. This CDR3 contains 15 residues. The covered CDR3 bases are TGTGCCAGCAGTGACAAGGGGTGGGACACAGATACG. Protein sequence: CASSDKGWDTDT. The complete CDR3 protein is CASSDKGWDTDTQYF.

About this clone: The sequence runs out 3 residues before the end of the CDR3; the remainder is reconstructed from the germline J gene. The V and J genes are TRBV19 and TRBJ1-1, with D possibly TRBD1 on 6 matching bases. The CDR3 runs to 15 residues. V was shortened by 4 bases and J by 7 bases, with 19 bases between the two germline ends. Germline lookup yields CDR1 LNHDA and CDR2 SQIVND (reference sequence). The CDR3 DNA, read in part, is TGTGCCAGTAGTAGGGTTGGGGGGGGCGCCGTTGAA. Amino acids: CASSRVGGGAVE. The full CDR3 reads CASSRVGGGAVEAFF.

The CDR3 reads CASSLGVRSGGYTF. Partial CDR3 DNA: TGTGCCAGCAGCTTAGGGGTAAGGAGCGGTGGC. The rearrangement joins TRBV7-2 to TRBJ1-2, with D unclear. The sequence runs out 3 residues before the end of the CDR3; the remainder is reconstructed from the germline J gene. Trimming cost V 1 base and J 7 bases, with 13 bases left between them. The V gene's germline CDR1 is SGHTA and CDR2 FQGNSA. The CDR3 sequence is 14 residues long. Looking up the rest from reference TRBV7-2 and TRBJ1-2 gives the full variable domain: GAGVSQSPSNKVTEKGKDVELRCDPISGHTALYWYRQSLGQGLEFLIYFQGNSAPDKSGLPSDRFSAERTGGSVSTLTIQRTQQEDSAVYLCASSLGVRSGGYTFGSGTRLTVV.

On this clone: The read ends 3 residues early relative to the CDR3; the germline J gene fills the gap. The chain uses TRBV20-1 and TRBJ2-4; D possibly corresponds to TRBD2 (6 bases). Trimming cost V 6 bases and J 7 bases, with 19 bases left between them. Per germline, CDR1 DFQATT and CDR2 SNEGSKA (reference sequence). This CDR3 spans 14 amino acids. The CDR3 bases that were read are TGCAGTGCGTCCTTTATGGGGGGTAGTAACATT. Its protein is CSASFMGGSNI. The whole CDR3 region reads CSASFMGGSNIQYF.

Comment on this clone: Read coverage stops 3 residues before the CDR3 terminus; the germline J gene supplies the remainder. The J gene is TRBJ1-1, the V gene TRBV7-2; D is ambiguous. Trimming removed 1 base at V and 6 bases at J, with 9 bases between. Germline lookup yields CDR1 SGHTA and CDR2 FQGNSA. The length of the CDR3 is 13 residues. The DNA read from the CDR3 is TGTGCCAGCAGCTTAGGGGCAGTTCCTGAA. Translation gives CASSLGAVPE. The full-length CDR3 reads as CASSLGAVPEAFF.

The covered CDR3 bases are TGTGCCAGCTCCGCCGGGGTGGGAGATACG. Encoded protein: CASSAGVGDT. The CDR3 in full is CASSAGVGDTQYF. The chain is built from TRBV18 and TRBJ2-3; D is possibly TRBD2 (5 bases). Read data end 3 residues before the CDR3 end; the end is taken from the germline J gene. This CDR3 has 13 residues. Per the germline V gene, CDR1 is KGHSH and CDR2 is LQKENI. The V end was cut by 6 bases, the J end by 5 bases, with 12 bases between.

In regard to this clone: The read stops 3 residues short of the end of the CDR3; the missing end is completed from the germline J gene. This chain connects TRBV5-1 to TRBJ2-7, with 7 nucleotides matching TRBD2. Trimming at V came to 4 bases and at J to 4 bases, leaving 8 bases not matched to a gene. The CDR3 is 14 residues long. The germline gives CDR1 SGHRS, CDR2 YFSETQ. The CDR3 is CASSGLGASYEQYF. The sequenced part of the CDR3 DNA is TGCGCCAGCAGCGGACTAGGCGCTTCTTACGAG. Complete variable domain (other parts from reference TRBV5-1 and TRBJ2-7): KAGVTQTPRYLIKTRGQQVTLSCSPISGHRSVSWYQQTPGQGLQFLFEYFSETQRNKGNFPGRFSGRQFSNSRSEMNVSTLELGDSALYLCASSGLGASYEQYFGPGTRLTVT.

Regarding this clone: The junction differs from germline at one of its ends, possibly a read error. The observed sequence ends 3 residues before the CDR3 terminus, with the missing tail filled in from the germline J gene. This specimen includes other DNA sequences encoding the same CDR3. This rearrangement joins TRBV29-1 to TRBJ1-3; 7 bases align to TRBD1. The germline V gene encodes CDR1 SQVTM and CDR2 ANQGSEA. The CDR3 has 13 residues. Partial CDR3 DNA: TGCAGCGCCAGACAGGGTCCTGGAAACACT. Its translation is CSARQGPGNT. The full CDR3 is CSARQGPGNTIYF.

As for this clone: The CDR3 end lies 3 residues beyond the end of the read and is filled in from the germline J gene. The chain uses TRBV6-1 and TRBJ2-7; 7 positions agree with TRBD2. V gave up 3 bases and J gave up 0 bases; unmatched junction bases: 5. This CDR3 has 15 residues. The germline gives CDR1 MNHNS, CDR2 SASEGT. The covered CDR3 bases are TGTGCCAGCAGTGATCCCGGCGGGAGCTCCTACGAG. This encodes CASSDPGGSSYE. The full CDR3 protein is CASSDPGGSSYEQYF.

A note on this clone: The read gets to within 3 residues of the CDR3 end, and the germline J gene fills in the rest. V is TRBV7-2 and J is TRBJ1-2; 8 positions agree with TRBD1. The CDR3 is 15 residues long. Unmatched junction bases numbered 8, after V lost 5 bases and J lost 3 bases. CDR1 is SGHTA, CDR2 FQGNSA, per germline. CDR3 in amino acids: CASSPAGGYDYGYTF. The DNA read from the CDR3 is TGTGCCAGCAGCCCAGCAGGGGGCTACGACTATGGC.

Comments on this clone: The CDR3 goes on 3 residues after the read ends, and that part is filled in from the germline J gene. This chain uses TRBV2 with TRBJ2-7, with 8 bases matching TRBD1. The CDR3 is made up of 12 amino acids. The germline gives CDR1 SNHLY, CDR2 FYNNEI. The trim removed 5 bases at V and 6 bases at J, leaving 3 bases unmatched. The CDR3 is CASSTDRGEQYF. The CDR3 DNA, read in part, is TGTGCCAGCAGTACAGACAGGGGCGAG.

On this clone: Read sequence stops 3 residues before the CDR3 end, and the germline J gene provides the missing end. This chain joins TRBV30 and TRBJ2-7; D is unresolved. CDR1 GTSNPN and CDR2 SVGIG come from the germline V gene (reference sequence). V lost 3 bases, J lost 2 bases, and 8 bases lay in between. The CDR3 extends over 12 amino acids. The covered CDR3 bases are TGTGCCTGGAGGCGATCTACCTACGAG. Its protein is CAWRRSTYE. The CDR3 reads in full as CAWRRSTYEQYF. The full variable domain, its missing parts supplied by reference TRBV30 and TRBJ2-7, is SQTIHQWPATLVQPVGSPLSLECTVEGTSNPNLYWYRQAAGRGLQLLFYSVGIGQISSEVPQNLSASRPQDRQFILSSKKLLLSDSGFYLCAWRRSTYEQYFGPGTRLTVT.

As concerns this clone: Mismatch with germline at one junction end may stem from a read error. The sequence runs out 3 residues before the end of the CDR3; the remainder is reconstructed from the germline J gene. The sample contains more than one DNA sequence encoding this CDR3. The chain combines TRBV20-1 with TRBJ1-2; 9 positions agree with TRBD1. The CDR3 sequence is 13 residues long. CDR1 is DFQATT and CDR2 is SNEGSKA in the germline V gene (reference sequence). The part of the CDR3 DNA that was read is TGCAGTGCTGCGACAGGGGGAATAAATGGA. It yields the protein CSAATGGING. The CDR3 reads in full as CSAATGGINGYTF.